This is a list of T cell receptor beta chains from one sample in a study of blood T cells in healthy people across ages. Each CDR3 protein gets one entry after TCRdb re-called the 5' RACE reads with MiXCR. The data contain some 1.4 million distinct CDR3 sequences, around two fifths of them singletons. Material: blood. These receptors originate from a young woman in good health. Each CDR3 is given with its conserved first and last residue. The order of the fields is CDR3 DNA, CDR3 protein, clone size, V gene, J gene, D gene. A D gene is named only where the DNA matches it firmly. Rows may omit the clone size; those that give it use once, few, many or a size class.

TGTGCCAGCAGCCTTCCGTATTTCCGGGACAGGGGGCGATCTGGCTACACCTTC	CASSLPYFRDRGRSGYTF	once	TRBV4-2	TRBJ1-2	TRBD1
TGTGCCATCAGTGACCCCGTCCCCTACGAGCAGTACTTC	CAISDPVPYEQYF	-	TRBV10-3	TRBJ2-7	-
TGTGCCAGCAGGGACGATTTGGATACGCAGTATTTT	CASRDDLDTQYF	once	TRBV2	TRBJ2-3	-
TGCGTCTCGACGGGACAACTCTATGGCTACACCTTC	CVSTGQLYGYTF	-	TRBV29-1	TRBJ1-2	-
TGTGCCAGCAGCTCACCAGGGTACTATGAGCAGTACTTC	CASSSPGYYEQYF	-	TRBV11-1	TRBJ2-4	-
TGTGCCAGCAGTTGGGACTCCCGCGGCACAGATACGCAGTATTTT	CASSWDSRGTDTQYF	once	TRBV5-6	TRBJ2-3	-
TGTGCCAGCAGCGTCGACTGGTCCACAGATACGCAGTATTTT	CASSVDWSTDTQYF	-	TRBV9	TRBJ2-3	-
TGCGCCAGCAGCCCTGACGGTCCGGACCGGGGGAGCTCCTACGAGCAGTACTTC	CASSPDGPDRGSSYEQYF	-	TRBV4-1	TRBJ2-7	-
TGCGCCAGCATTACCATGGGACTACCAGAGCAGTACTTC	CASITMGLPEQYF	-	TRBV10-1	TRBJ2-7	TRBD2
TGTGCCAGCAGCCCCCACAGGGTAGCGGGAATCTACGAGCAGTACTTC	CASSPHRVAGIYEQYF	-	TRBV27	TRBJ2-7	TRBD2
TGTGCCAGCAGCCGCCAGAGGGGGGACTATGGCTACACCTTC	CASSRQRGDYGYTF	-	TRBV7-3	TRBJ1-2	-
TGTGCCAGCAGAAGGGACCTTGTGGGTGGCTACACCTTC	CASRRDLVGGYTF	-	TRBV27	TRBJ1-2	-
TGTGCCTGGAGTCCATCCAACAATGAGCAGTACTTC	CAWSPSNNEQYF	-	TRBV30	TRBJ2-5	-
TGTGCCAGCAGCTTTGACTCGGGTACGCAGTATTTT	CASSFDSGTQYF	-	TRBV7-6	TRBJ2-3	-
TGTGCCAGCAGATCCGGGACTAGCGGGATGACAGATACGCAGTATTTT	CASRSGTSGMTDTQYF	few	TRBV7-9	TRBJ2-3	TRBD2